The T cell receptor beta chain described here comes from a study of T cell responses to AZD1222 COVID-19 vaccine. Study results and caveats: The study identified only six AZD1222 recipients as seropositive at baseline. Researchers report vaccine-associated CD4 TCRs spanning spike, with dominance at 160-218 and 743-854.

The repertoire was sequenced with immunoSEQ multiplex PCR; TCRdb's copy has only in-frame clones and lacks some. Among roughly 120,000 clones listed, 80% to 90% were seen once. Comment on this clone: Its target is unknown.

The CDR3 contains 14 residues. The V gene's germline CDR1 is SGHRS and CDR2 YFSETQ. V was shortened by 7 bases and J by 6 bases, with 19 bases between the two germline ends. The chain has TRBV5-1 and TRBJ1-2, with unresolved D. The receptor was isolated from an adult who received the AZD1222 COVID-19 vaccine. Sequenced material: peripheral blood, taken 28 days after the second AZD1222 dose. The DNA for the CDR3 is TGCGCCAGCGGCGAGGTGGCGGGCTGGGATGGCTACACCTTC. Protein: CASGEVAGWDGYTF. The full variable domain, with the rest looked up from reference TRBV5-1 and TRBJ1-2, is KAGVTQTPRYLIKTRGQQVTLSCSPISGHRSVSWYQQTPGQGLQFLFEYFSETQRNKGNFPGRFSGRQFSNSRSEMNVSTLELGDSALYLCASGEVAGWDGYTFGSGTRLTVV.